This section outlines one T cell receptor (beta chain) sequence together with its context. The antigen remains unidentified. These data come from a study of blood T cells in healthy people across ages. The study, taken as a whole, reports: Long-lived donors exceeded aged donors in naive CD4+ cells and diversity. Unknown donor CMV status possibly confounded expanded clonotype changes. TCR beta diversity was tightly associated with the proportion of naive T cells.

A second PCR, run for about 7 to 11 cycles, used a sample-barcoded 5' primer plus a J-beta primer mix. A single record per CDR3 protein comes from TCRdb applying MiXCR to the 5' RACE reads. Altogether 780,000 or so distinct CDR3 sequences are present, just over 55% being singletons, with the ten largest covering around 24%. Trimming pared 5 bases from V and 4 bases from J, leaving 6 bases between. Germline CDR1 PRHDT, CDR2 FYEKMQ (reference sequence). CDR3 size: 12 residues. The rearrangement uses TRBV13 and TRBJ1-5; D is undetermined. Sequencing used blood. This sequence originates from a man aged 35 to 55 in good health. CDR3 residues: CASSLYNQPQHF. The CDR3 region has the DNA TGTGCCAGCAGCCTCTATAATCAGCCCCAGCATTTT.